A selection of T cell receptor beta chains follows, all from one sample in a study of shared clonotypes between healthy human individuals. Generated by immunoSEQ multiplex PCR, the TCRdb table keeps only in-frame clones and is missing some. This table holds hundreds of thousands of clones, around 96% found once. The sample taken for sequencing was naive CD4+ T cells sorted from blood. These receptors all come from a woman in her 30s in good health. Each CDR3 is given with its conserved first and last residue. A D gene is named only where the DNA matches it firmly. A row's size may be missing; if present it is once, few, many or a size class.

-	TRBV27	TRBJ2-5	-	TGTGCCAGCAGTACGACCCGACAGAGTCGCCAAGAGACCCAGTACTTC	CASSTTRQSRQETQYF
-	TRBV11-2	TRBJ2-7	-	TGTGCCAGCGGCTACGAGCAGTACTTC	CASGYEQYF
-	TRBV29-1	TRBJ2-5	-	TGCAGCGTCCTGGGCGCGGGATGGGAGACCCAGTACTTC	CSVLGAGWETQYF
TRBD1	TRBV5-6	TRBJ1-6	-	TGTGCCAGCAGCTTTAGGGGGACAGGGGATAATTCACCCCTCCACTTT	CASSFRGTGDNSPLHF
-	TRBV5-1	TRBJ1-1	-	TGCGCCAGCAGCCCGGATTTCAAGAACACTGAAGCTTTCTTT	CASSPDFKNTEAFF
-	TRBV18	TRBJ2-2	-	TGTGCCAGCTCACCACCCGGGAGGAACACCGGGGAGCTGTTTTTT	CASSPPGRNTGELFF
TRBD2	TRBV4-1	TRBJ2-1	-	TGCGCCAGCAGCCAAGTTGAGGTGGCTAGCGGGATCTCGGAGCAGTTCTTC	CASSQVEVASGISEQFF
-	TRBV4-1	TRBJ2-7	-	TGCGCCAGCAGCCATTCGGCGGCAGGGAGCTCCTACGAGCAGTACTTC	CASSHSAAGSSYEQYF
TRBD1	TRBV7-9	TRBJ2-7	once	TGTGCCAGCAGCTACTGGAGACAGGGGTTGGACGAGCAGTACTTC	CASSYWRQGLDEQYF
-	TRBV7-2	TRBJ2-5	-	TGTGCCAGCAGCTTAGATTCGGGACCACGAAACCAGTACTTC	CASSLDSGPRNQYF
-	TRBV27	TRBJ2-4	-	TGTGCCAGCAGTTTATCGATTGTAGGGGGGGAAAACATTCAGTACTTC	CASSLSIVGGENIQYF
TRBD1	TRBV6-1	TRBJ2-2	-	TGTGCCAGCAGTCCGCGGACAGGGGTCACCGGGGAGCTGTTTTTT	CASSPRTGVTGELFF
-	TRBV6-8	TRBJ2-3	-	TGTGCCAGCAAGGGGTGGGCGACGGCAGATACGCAGTATTTT	CASKGWATADTQYF
-	TRBV9	TRBJ2-3	-	TGTGCCAGCAGCTCCGGGCCGACAGATACGCAGTATTTT	CASSSGPTDTQYF